This TCR beta chain appears in the sequencing data of a study of Graves' ophthalmopathy and Graves' hyperthyroidism. Orbital computed tomography and thyroid ultrasound, along with TRAb, serum thyroxine and clinical symptoms, underpinned diagnosis. Amplification targeted the TCR beta CDR3 regions, with RNA transcripts as the source material. First-round RT-PCR used HTBI primers; second-round multiplex PCR followed. MiXCR, applied by TCRdb to the multiplex PCR reads, yields one record per CDR3 protein. The sample lists about 640,000 distinct CDR3 sequences; 35% to 50% were seen once. This clonotype appeared a single time. This may be a read error: a much more frequent sequence differs by one nucleotide. Deletions cut 2 bases from V and 0 bases from J, with 14 bases between. Germline-derived CDR1 and CDR2 are SGHRS and YFSETQ. The CDR3 length is 16 residues.

The sample consisted of peripheral blood. The chain uses TRBV5-1 and TRBJ1-1, with D unresolved. The receptor's source is an adult man with Graves' ophthalmopathy. The CDR3: CASSFTARGLNTEAFF. CDR3 DNA: TGCGCCAGCAGCTTCACGGCAAGAGGATTGAACACTGAAGCTTTCTTT.